This T cell receptor (beta chain) was identified during a study of T cells in Graves' hyperthyroidism and ophthalmopathy. General observations from the study: Progression to ophthalmopathy was predicted a median of approximately 6.4 months early. Most expanded thyroid clonotypes above 0.001 recurred in blood.

Uncontrolled infection, other autoimmune disease, pregnancy or lactation led to exclusion. Germline CDR1 SNHLY, CDR2 FYNNEI. Unmatched junction bases numbered 15, after V lost 3 bases and J lost 5 bases. The CDR3 covers 17 residues. Regarding this clonotype: Its antigen is undetermined.

TCR beta CDR3 sequences were amplified from RNA transcripts. Carried out on the TCR CDR3, a first-round RT-PCR used the HTBI primer set. Each CDR3 protein gets one entry after TCRdb re-called the multiplex PCR reads with MiXCR. The sample holds approximately 260,000 distinct CDR3 sequences, 13% to 15% seen once. The chain uses TRBV2 and TRBJ2-5; 7 bases are shared with TRBD1. The sequenced sample consisted of blood. This sequence was found in a woman aged 45-65 years with Graves' hyperthyroidism that later progressed to Graves' ophthalmopathy. CDR3 residues: CASSDNGFGTGAETQYF. In DNA form, the CDR3 reads TGTGCCAGCAGTGATAACGGGTTTGGTACAGGGGCGGAGACCCAGTACTTC.